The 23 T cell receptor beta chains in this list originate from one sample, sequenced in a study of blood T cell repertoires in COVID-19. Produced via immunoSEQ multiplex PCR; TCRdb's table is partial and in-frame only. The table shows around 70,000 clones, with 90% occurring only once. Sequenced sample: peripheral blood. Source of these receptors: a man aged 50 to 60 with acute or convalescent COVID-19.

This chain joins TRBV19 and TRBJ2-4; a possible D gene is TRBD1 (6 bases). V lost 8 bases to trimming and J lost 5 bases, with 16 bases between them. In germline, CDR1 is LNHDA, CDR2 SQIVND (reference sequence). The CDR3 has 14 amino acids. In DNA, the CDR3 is TGTGCCAGTCAGGTCAGGGGAGTCCAAAACATTCAGTACTTC. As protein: CASQVRGVQNIQYF. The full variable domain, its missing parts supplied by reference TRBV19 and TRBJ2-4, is DGGITQSPKYLFRKEGQNVTLSCEQNLNHDAMYWYRQDPGQGLRLIYYSQIVNDFQKGDIAEGYSVSREKKESFPLTVTSAQKNPTAFYLCASQVRGVQNIQYFGAGTRLSVL.

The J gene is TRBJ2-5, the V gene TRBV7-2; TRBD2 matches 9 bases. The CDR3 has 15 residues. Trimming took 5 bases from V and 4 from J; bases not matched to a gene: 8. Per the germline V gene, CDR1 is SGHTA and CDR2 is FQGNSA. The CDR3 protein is CASSAAGTSLETQYF. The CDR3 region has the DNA TGTGCCAGCAGCGCCGCCGGGACTAGCTTAGAGACCCAGTACTTC.

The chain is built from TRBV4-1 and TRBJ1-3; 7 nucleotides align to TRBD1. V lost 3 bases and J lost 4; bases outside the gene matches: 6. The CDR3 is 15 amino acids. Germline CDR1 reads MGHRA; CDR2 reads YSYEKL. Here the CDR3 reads CASSHARTGGNTIYF. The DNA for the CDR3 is TGCGCCAGCAGCCATGCAAGGACAGGAGGAAACACCATATATTTT.

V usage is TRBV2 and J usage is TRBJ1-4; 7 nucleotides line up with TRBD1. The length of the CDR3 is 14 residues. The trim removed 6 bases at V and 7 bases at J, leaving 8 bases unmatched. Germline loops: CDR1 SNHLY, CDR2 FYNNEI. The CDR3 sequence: CASSYRRGPEKLFF. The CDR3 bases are TGTGCCAGCAGCTACCGGAGGGGGCCTGAAAAACTGTTTTTT.

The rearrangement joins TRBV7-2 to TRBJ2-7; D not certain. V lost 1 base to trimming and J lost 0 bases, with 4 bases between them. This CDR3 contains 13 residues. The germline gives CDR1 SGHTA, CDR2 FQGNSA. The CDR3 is CASSLGHSYEQYF. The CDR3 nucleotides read TGTGCCAGCAGCTTAGGTCACTCCTACGAGCAGTACTTC.

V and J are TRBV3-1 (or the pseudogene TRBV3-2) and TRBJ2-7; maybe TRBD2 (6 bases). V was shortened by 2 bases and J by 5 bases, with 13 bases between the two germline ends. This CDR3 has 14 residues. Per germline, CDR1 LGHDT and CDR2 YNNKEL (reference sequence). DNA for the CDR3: TGTGCCAGCAGCCAAATTGGAGGCGGGAACGAGCAGTACTTC. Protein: CASSQIGGGNEQYF.

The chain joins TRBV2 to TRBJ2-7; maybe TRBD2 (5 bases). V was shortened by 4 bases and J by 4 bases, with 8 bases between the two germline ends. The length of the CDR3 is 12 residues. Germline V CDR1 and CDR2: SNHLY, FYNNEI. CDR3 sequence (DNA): TGTGCCAGCAGTGTTGCGGGTTACGAGCAGTACGTC. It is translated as CASSVAGYEQYV.

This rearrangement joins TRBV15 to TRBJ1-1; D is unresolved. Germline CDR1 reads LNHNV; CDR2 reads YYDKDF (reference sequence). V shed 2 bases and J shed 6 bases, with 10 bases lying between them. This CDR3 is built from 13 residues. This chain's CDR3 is CATSRPNGAEAFF. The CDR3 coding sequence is TGTGCCACCAGCAGACCTAACGGGGCTGAAGCTTTCTTT.

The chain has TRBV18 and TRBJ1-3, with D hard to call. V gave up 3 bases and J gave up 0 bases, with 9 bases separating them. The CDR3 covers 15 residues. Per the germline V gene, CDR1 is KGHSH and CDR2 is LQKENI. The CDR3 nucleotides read TGTGCCAGCTCACCTACTACCAACTCTGGAAACACCATATATTTT. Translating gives CASSPTTNSGNTIYF.

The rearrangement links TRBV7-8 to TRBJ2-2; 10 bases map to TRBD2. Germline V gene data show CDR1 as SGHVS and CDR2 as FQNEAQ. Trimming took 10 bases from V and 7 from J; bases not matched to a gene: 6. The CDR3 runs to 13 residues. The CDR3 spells CANAKREGGELFF. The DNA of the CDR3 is TGTGCCAACGCAAAGCGGGAGGGCGGGGAGCTGTTTTTT.

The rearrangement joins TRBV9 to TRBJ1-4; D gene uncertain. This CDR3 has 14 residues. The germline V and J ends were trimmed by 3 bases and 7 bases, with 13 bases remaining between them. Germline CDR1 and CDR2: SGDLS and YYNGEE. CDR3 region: CASSGGVSREKLFF. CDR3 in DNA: TGTGCCAGCAGCGGAGGAGTGTCACGTGAAAAACTGTTTTTT.

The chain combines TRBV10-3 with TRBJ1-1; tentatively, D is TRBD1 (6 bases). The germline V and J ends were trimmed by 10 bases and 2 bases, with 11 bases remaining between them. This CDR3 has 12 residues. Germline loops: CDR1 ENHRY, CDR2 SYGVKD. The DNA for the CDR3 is TGTGCCACCAGGGGCGAAAACACTGAAGCTTTCTTT. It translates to CATRGENTEAFF.

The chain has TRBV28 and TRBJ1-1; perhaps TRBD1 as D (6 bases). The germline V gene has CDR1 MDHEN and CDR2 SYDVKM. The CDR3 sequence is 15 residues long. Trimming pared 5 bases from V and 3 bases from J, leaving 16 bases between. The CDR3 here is CASSPSGAGDTEAFF. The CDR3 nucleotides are TGTGCCAGCAGTCCCTCAGGGGCTGGCGACACTGAAGCTTTCTTT.

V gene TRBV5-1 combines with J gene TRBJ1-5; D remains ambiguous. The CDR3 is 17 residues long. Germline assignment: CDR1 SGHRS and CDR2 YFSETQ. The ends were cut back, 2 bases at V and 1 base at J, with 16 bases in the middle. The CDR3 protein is CASSFGSKLRSNQPQHF. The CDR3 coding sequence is TGCGCCAGCAGCTTCGGGTCGAAACTGAGGAGCAATCAGCCCCAGCATTTT.

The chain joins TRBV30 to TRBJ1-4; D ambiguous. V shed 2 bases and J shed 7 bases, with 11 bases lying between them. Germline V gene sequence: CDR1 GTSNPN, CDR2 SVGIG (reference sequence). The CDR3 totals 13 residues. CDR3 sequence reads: CAWSMRFREKLFF. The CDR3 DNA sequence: TGTGCCTGGAGTATGCGATTTCGTGAAAAACTGTTTTTT. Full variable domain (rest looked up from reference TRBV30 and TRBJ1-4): SQTIHQWPATLVQPVGSPLSLECTVEGTSNPNLYWYRQAAGRGLQLLFYSVGIGQISSEVPQNLSASRPQDRQFILSSKKLLLSDSGFYLCAWSMRFREKLFFGSGTQLSVL.

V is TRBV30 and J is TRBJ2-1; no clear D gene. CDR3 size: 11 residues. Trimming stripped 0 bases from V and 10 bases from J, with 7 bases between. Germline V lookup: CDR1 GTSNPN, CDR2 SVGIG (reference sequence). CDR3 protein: CAWSVRREQFF. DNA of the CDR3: TGTGCCTGGAGTGTACGCCGGGAGCAGTTCTTC.

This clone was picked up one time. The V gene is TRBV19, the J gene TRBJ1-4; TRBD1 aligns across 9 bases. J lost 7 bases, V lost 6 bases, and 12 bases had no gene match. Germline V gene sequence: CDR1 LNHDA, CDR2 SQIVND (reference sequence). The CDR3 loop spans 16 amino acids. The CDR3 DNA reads TGTGCCAGTAGCCCCAGCGTTGGACAGGGGTCTGAAAAACTGTTTTTT. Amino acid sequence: CASSPSVGQGSEKLFF.

CDR3 loop: CASSGLPGTNRAYEQYF. CDR3 coding DNA: TGTGCCAGCAGTGGTCTTCCCGGGACTAACCGGGCCTACGAGCAGTACTTC. This chain uses TRBV28 with TRBJ2-7; TRBD2 matches at 7 bases. The trim removed 5 bases at V and 2 bases at J, leaving 15 bases unmatched. CDR1 MDHEN and CDR2 SYDVKM come from the germline V gene. This CDR3 contains 17 residues.

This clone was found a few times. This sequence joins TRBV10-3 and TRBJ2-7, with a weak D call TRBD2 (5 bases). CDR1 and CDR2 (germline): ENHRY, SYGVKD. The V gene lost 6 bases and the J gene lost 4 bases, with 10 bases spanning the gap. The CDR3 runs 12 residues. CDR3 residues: CAIRGRGYEQYF. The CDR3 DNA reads TGTGCCATCAGAGGCCGGGGATACGAGCAGTACTTC.

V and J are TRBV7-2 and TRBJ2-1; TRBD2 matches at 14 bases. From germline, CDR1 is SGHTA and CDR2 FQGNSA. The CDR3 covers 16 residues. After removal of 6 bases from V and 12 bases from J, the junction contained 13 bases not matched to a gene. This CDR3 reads CASSQSGTSGRTGQFF. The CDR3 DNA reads TGTGCCAGCAGTCAGTCCGGGACTAGCGGGAGAACGGGGCAGTTCTTC.

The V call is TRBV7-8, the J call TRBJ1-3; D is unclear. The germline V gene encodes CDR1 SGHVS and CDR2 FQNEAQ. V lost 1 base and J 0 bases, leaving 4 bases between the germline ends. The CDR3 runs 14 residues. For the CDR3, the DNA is TGTGCCAGCAGCTTAGAACACTCTGGAAACACCATATATTTT. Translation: CASSLEHSGNTIYF.

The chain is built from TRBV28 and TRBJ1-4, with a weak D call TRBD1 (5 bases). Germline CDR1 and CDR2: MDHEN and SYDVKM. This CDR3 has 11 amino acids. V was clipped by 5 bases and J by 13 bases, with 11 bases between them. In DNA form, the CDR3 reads TGTGCCAGCAGTGCCAGGGAAGGACTGTTTTTT. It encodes CASSAREGLFF.

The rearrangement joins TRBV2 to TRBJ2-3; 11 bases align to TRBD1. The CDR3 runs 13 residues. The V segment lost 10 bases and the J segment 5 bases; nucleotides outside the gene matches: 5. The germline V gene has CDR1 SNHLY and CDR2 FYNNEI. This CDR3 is CANRDRGGDTQYF. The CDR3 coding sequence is TGTGCCAACCGGGACAGGGGGGGAGATACGCAGTATTTT.